A selection of T cell receptor beta chains follows, all from one sample in a study of cytomegalovirus exposure and HLA in healthy donors. Data came from immunoSEQ multiplex PCR; TCRdb stores just in-frame clones and leaves some out. This table has around 140,000 clones, roughly 78% appearing once. The sample was PBMCs. These TCRs come from a man aged 50 to 59 in good health and CMV-seropositive. Both conserved end residues are part of each CDR3. D genes are given only for firm matches. Clone sizes are given selectively: once, few, many, or a class where the clone is expanded.

d_gene: NA
abundance: NA
j_gene: TRBJ2-5
v_gene: TRBV10-3
CDR3aa: CAISAVQMSGQETQYF
CDR3nt: TGTGCCATCAGTGCCGTCCAAATGAGCGGTCAAGAGACCCAGTACTTC

d_gene: TRBD1
abundance: NA
j_gene: TRBJ2-4
v_gene: TRBV14
CDR3aa: CASSTGTGGLLAKNIQYF
CDR3nt: TGTGCCAGCAGCACCGGGACAGGGGGCCTATTAGCCAAAAACATTCAGTACTTC

d_gene: NA
abundance: NA
j_gene: TRBJ1-1
v_gene: TRBV29-1
CDR3aa: CSVRYPGLRGTEAFF
CDR3nt: TGCAGCGTTAGATACCCGGGACTCCGGGGGACTGAAGCTTTCTTT

d_gene: NA
abundance: NA
j_gene: TRBJ2-5
v_gene: TRBV6-1
CDR3aa: CASSERLPLAETQYF
CDR3nt: TGTGCCAGCAGTGAACGACTCCCCCTGGCAGAGACCCAGTACTTC

d_gene: TRBD1
abundance: NA
j_gene: TRBJ2-2
v_gene: TRBV7-2
CDR3aa: CASSLRSGQGATGELFF
CDR3nt: TGTGCCAGCAGCCTGCGGTCGGGACAGGGGGCTACCGGGGAGCTGTTTTTT

d_gene: TRBD2
abundance: few
j_gene: TRBJ2-3
v_gene: TRBV29-1
CDR3aa: CSAGLAGASTDTQYF
CDR3nt: TGCAGCGCGGGACTAGCGGGGGCTAGCACAGATACGCAGTATTTT

d_gene: TRBD1
abundance: NA
j_gene: TRBJ2-1
v_gene: TRBV6-5
CDR3aa: CASRGQARNEQFF
CDR3nt: TGTGCCAGCAGGGGACAGGCCAGGAATGAGCAGTTCTTC

d_gene: NA
abundance: NA
j_gene: TRBJ1-1
v_gene: TRBV7-6
CDR3aa: CASSLDRATEAFF
CDR3nt: TGTGCCAGCAGCTTAGACAGGGCGACTGAAGCTTTCTTT

d_gene: NA
abundance: NA
j_gene: TRBJ1-2
v_gene: TRBV29-1
CDR3aa: CSVEVTQGMGGYTF
CDR3nt: TGCAGCGTTGAAGTGACGCAGGGGATGGGTGGCTACACCTTC

d_gene: NA
abundance: NA
j_gene: TRBJ2-7
v_gene: TRBV6-5
CDR3aa: CASSYSPGPGYEQYF
CDR3nt: TGTGCCAGCAGTTACTCCCCAGGGCCCGGATACGAGCAGTACTTC

d_gene: NA
abundance: NA
j_gene: TRBJ1-1
v_gene: TRBV14
CDR3aa: CASRRQANTEAFF
CDR3nt: TGTGCCAGCAGAAGGCAGGCGAACACTGAAGCTTTCTTT

d_gene: TRBD1
abundance: NA
j_gene: TRBJ2-7
v_gene: TRBV28
CDR3aa: CASSFLQGARYEQYF
CDR3nt: TGTGCCAGCAGTTTCTTACAGGGGGCTCGATACGAGCAGTACTTC

d_gene: TRBD2
abundance: once
j_gene: TRBJ2-7
v_gene: TRBV5-1
CDR3aa: CASSLSSGGADEQYF
CDR3nt: TGCGCCAGCAGCTTGTCTAGCGGGGGGGCCGACGAGCAGTACTTC

d_gene: NA
abundance: NA
j_gene: TRBJ2-1
v_gene: TRBV27
CDR3aa: CASGASQLNYNEQFF
CDR3nt: TGTGCCAGCGGGGCGAGTCAGTTGAACTACAATGAGCAGTTCTTC

d_gene: TRBD2
abundance: NA
j_gene: TRBJ2-2
v_gene: TRBV11-2
CDR3aa: CASSLRGGSNTGELFF
CDR3nt: TGTGCCAGCAGCTTAAGGGGAGGGTCTAACACCGGGGAGCTGTTTTTT

d_gene: NA
abundance: once
j_gene: TRBJ1-2
v_gene: TRBV6-1
CDR3aa: CASSVDYGYTF
CDR3nt: TGTGCCAGCAGTGTCGACTATGGCTACACCTTC

d_gene: NA
abundance: medium-sized
j_gene: TRBJ2-2
v_gene: TRBV7-6
CDR3aa: CASSLGTAGTGELFF
CDR3nt: TGTGCCAGCAGCTTAGGTACCGCGGGCACCGGGGAGCTGTTTTTT

d_gene: NA
abundance: NA
j_gene: TRBJ2-2
v_gene: TRBV4-3
CDR3aa: CASSQDSSNGRGTGELFF
CDR3nt: TGCGCCAGCAGCCAAGACTCCAGCAACGGGAGAGGAACCGGGGAGCTGTTTTTT

d_gene: NA
abundance: NA
j_gene: TRBJ1-2
v_gene: TRBV18
CDR3aa: CASSPRQAGSYYGYTF
CDR3nt: TGTGCCAGCTCACCAAGGCAGGCAGGGTCCTACTATGGCTACACCTTC

d_gene: NA
abundance: NA
j_gene: TRBJ1-4
v_gene: TRBV18
CDR3aa: CASSPQTGDSNEKLFF
CDR3nt: TGTGCCAGCTCACCACAAACAGGAGATTCTAATGAAAAACTGTTTTTT

d_gene: NA
abundance: NA
j_gene: TRBJ1-5
v_gene: TRBV6-1
CDR3aa: CASSVQGPNQPQHF
CDR3nt: TGTGCCAGCAGTGTACAGGGCCCCAATCAGCCCCAGCATTTT

d_gene: TRBD2
abundance: NA
j_gene: TRBJ2-3
v_gene: TRBV29-1
CDR3aa: CSSSGATDTQYF
CDR3nt: TGCAGTTCCAGCGGGGCAACAGATACGCAGTACTTT

d_gene: NA
abundance: NA
j_gene: TRBJ2-2
v_gene: TRBV7-6
CDR3aa: CASSLASREAGELFF
CDR3nt: TGTGCCAGCAGCTTAGCCTCCAGGGAAGCCGGGGAGCTGTTTTTT

d_gene: TRBD2
abundance: few
j_gene: TRBJ2-1
v_gene: TRBV2
CDR3aa: CASSVWGLAGGPSSYNEQFF
CDR3nt: TGTGCCAGCAGTGTCTGGGGGCTAGCGGGGGGGCCCAGTTCCTACAATGAGCAGTTCTTC

d_gene: NA
abundance: few
j_gene: TRBJ1-2
v_gene: TRBV10-1
CDR3aa: CASSEYQDYGYTF
CDR3nt: TGCGCCAGCAGTGAGTACCAGGACTATGGCTACACCTTC

d_gene: NA
abundance: NA
j_gene: TRBJ2-7
v_gene: TRBV27
CDR3aa: CASSLVGVGEQYF
CDR3nt: TGTGCCAGCAGTTTGGTGGGAGTTGGCGAGCAGTACTTC

d_gene: NA
abundance: NA
j_gene: TRBJ2-1
v_gene: TRBV2
CDR3aa: CASRYRVLYNEQFF
CDR3nt: TGTGCCAGCAGGTACCGGGTCCTCTACAATGAGCAGTTCTTC

d_gene: NA
abundance: NA
j_gene: TRBJ2-3
v_gene: TRBV6-1
CDR3aa: CASEWVRSSNQPQYF
CDR3nt: TGTGCCAGTGAATGGGTCAGGTCTAGCAATCAGCCCCAGTATTTT

d_gene: TRBD1
abundance: NA
j_gene: TRBJ1-1
v_gene: TRBV18
CDR3aa: CASSLWDRGAEAFF
CDR3nt: TGTGCCAGCTCACTTTGGGACAGGGGCGCTGAAGCTTTCTTT

d_gene: NA
abundance: NA
j_gene: TRBJ1-1
v_gene: TRBV2
CDR3aa: CASRRQLGTEAFF
CDR3nt: TGTGCCAGCAGGAGGCAGTTGGGCACTGAAGCTTTCTTT

d_gene: NA
abundance: once
j_gene: TRBJ1-6
v_gene: TRBV9
CDR3aa: CASSVRVNNSPLHF
CDR3nt: TGTGCCAGCAGCGTACGGGTCAATAATTCACCCCTCCACTTT

d_gene: NA
abundance: NA
j_gene: TRBJ1-6
v_gene: TRBV7-9
CDR3aa: CASSSGAGFYNSPLHF
CDR3nt: TGTGCCAGCAGTTCTGGGGCAGGGTTCTATAATTCACCCCTCCACTTT

d_gene: TRBD2
abundance: NA
j_gene: TRBJ2-1
v_gene: TRBV11-1
CDR3aa: CASSSGTSFDNEQFF
CDR3nt: TGTGCCAGCAGTTCCGGGACTAGCTTCGACAATGAGCAGTTCTTC

d_gene: NA
abundance: NA
j_gene: TRBJ1-5
v_gene: TRBV6-1
CDR3aa: CASSFDSDSNQPQHF
CDR3nt: TGTGCCAGCAGTTTCGACAGTGATAGCAATCAGCCCCAGCATTTT

d_gene: NA
abundance: NA
j_gene: TRBJ2-1
v_gene: TRBV30
CDR3aa: CAWSGVGTRRYHNEQFF
CDR3nt: TGTGCCTGGAGTGGAGTTGGGACAAGGAGATACCACAATGAGCAGTTCTTC

d_gene: TRBD1
abundance: few
j_gene: TRBJ1-5
v_gene: TRBV2
CDR3aa: CASSSGQESNQPQHF
CDR3nt: TGTGCCAGCAGTTCGGGACAGGAGTCCAATCAGCCCCAGCATTTT

d_gene: TRBD2
abundance: once
j_gene: TRBJ2-7
v_gene: TRBV4-2
CDR3aa: CASSQDVRGRSEQYF
CDR3nt: TGTGCCAGCAGCCAAGACGTCCGCGGGAGGAGCGAGCAGTACTTC

d_gene: NA
abundance: NA
j_gene: TRBJ2-7
v_gene: TRBV11-2
CDR3aa: CFFFKQKTAYEQYF
CDR3nt: TGTTTTTTTTTCAAACAGAAGACGGCATACGAGCAGTACTTC

d_gene: TRBD2
abundance: once
j_gene: TRBJ2-1
v_gene: TRBV6-1
CDR3aa: CASILRESGRNEQFF
CDR3nt: TGTGCCAGCATCTTAAGGGAGAGCGGGAGGAATGAGCAGTTCTTC